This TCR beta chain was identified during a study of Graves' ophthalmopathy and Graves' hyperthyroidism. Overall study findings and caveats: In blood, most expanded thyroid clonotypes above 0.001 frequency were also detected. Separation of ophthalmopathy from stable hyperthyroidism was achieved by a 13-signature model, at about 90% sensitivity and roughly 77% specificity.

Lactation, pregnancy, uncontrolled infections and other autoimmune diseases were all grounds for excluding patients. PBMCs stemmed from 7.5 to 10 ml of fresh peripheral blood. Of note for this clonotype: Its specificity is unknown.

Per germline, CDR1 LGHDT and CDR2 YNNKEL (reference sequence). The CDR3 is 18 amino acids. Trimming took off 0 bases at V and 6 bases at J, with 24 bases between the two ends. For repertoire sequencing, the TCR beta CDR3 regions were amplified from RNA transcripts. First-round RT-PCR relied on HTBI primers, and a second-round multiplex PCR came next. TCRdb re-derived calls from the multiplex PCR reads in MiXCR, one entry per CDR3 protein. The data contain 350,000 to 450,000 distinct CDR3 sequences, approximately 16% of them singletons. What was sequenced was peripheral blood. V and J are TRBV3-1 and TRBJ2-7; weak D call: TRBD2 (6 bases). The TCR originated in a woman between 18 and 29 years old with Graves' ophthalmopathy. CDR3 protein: CASSQEGNLGGPAGEQYF. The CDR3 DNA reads TGTGCCAGCAGCCAAGAAGGGAACCTCGGCGGGCCAGCGGGCGAGCAGTACTTC.